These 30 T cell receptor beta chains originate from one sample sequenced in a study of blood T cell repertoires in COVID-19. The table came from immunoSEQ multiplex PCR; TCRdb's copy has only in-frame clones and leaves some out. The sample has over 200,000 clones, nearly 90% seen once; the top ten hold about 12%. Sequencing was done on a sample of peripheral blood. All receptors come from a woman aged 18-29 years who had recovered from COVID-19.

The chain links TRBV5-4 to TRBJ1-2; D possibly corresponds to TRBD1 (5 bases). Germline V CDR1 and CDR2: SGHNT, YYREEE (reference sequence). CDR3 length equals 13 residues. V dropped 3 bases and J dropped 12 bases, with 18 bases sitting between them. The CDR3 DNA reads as TGTGCCAGCAGCTCTACCCAGGAATCGACAGACACCTTC. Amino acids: CASSSTQESTDTF.

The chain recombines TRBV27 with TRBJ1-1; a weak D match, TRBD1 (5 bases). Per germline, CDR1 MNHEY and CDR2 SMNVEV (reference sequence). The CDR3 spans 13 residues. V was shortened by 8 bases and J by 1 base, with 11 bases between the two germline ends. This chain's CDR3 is CASWRGGNTEAFF. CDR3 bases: TGTGCCAGCTGGAGGGGCGGGAACACTGAAGCTTTCTTT.

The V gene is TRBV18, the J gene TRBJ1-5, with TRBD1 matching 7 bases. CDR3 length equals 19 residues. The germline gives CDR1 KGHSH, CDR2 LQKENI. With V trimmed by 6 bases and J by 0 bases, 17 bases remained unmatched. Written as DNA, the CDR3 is TGTGCCAGCTCGTCGATTGCACAGGGGTTAGGAAGTAGCAATCAGCCCCAGCATTTT. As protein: CASSSIAQGLGSSNQPQHF.

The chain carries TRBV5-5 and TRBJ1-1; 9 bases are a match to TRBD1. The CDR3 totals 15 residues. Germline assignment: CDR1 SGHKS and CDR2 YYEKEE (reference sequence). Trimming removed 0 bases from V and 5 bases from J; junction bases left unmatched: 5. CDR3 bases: TGTGCCAGCAGCTTGGGGACAGGGGATTGGACTGAAGCTTTCTTT. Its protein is CASSLGTGDWTEAFF.

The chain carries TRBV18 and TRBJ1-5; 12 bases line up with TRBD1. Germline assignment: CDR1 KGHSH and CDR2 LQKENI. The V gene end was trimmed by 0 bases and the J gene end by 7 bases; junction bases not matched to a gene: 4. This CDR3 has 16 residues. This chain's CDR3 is CASSPPGQGARQPQHF. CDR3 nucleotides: TGTGCCAGCTCACCACCGGGACAGGGGGCGAGACAGCCCCAGCATTTT.

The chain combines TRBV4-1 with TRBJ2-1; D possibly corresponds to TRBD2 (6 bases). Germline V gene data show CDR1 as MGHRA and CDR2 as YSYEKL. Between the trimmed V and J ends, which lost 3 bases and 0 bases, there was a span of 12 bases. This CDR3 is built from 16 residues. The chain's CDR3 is CASSHLALSSYNEQFF. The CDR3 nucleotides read TGCGCCAGCAGCCATCTAGCGCTTAGCTCCTACAATGAGCAGTTCTTC.

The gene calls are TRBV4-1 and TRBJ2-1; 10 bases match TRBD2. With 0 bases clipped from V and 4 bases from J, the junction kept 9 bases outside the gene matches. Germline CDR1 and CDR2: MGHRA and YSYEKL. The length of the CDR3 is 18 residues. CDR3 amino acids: CASSQDHEREGRYNEQFF. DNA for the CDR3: TGCGCCAGCAGCCAAGATCATGAGCGGGAGGGCCGTTACAATGAGCAGTTCTTC.

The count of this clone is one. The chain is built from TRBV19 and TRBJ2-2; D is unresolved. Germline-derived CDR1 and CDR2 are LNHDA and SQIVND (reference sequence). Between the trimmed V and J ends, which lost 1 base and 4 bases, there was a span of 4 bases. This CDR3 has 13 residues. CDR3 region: CASSIASTGELFF. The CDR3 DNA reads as TGTGCCAGTAGTATAGCCAGCACCGGGGAGCTGTTTTTT.

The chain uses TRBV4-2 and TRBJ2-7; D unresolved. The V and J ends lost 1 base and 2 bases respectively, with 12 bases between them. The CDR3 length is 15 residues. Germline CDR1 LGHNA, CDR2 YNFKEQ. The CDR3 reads CASSQVRQDTYEQYF. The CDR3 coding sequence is TGTGCCAGCAGCCAAGTCCGCCAAGACACCTACGAGCAGTACTTC.

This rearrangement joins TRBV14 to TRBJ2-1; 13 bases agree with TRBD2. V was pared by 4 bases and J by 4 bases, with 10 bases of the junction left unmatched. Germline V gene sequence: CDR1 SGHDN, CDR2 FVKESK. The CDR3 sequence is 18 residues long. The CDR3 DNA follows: TGTGCCAGCAGCCCGAGGACTAGCGGGAGAGCCACTTACAATGAGCAGTTCTTC. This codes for CASSPRTSGRATYNEQFF.

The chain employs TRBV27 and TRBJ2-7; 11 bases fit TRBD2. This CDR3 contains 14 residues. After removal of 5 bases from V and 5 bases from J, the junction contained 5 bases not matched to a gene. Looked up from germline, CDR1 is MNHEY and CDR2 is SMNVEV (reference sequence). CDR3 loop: CASSRLAGPDEQYF. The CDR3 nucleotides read TGTGCCAGCAGTCGACTAGCGGGGCCCGACGAGCAGTACTTC.

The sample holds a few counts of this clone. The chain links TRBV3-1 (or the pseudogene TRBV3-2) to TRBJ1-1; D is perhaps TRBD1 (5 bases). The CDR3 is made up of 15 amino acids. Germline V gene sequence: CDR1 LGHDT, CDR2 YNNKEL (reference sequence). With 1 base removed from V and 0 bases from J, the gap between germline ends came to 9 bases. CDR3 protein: CASSQVGPMNTEAFF. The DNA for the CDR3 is TGTGCCAGCAGCCAAGTGGGGCCCATGAACACTGAAGCTTTCTTT.

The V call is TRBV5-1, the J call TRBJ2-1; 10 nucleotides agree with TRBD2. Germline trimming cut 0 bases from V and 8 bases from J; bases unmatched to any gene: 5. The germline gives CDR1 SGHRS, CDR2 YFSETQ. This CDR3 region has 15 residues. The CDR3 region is CASSLEASGRDEQFF. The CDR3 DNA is TGCGCCAGCAGCTTGGAGGCTAGCGGGAGAGATGAGCAGTTCTTC. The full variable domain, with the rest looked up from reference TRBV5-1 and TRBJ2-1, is KAGVTQTPRYLIKTRGQQVTLSCSPISGHRSVSWYQQTPGQGLQFLFEYFSETQRNKGNFPGRFSGRQFSNSRSEMNVSTLELGDSALYLCASSLEASGRDEQFFGPGTRLTVL.

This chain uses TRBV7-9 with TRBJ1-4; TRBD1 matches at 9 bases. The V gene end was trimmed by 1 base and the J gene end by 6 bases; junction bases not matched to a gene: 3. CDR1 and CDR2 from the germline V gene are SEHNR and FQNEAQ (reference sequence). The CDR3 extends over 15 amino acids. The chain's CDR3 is CASSLGGQGDEKLFF. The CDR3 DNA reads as TGTGCCAGCAGCTTAGGGGGACAGGGTGATGAAAAACTGTTTTTT.

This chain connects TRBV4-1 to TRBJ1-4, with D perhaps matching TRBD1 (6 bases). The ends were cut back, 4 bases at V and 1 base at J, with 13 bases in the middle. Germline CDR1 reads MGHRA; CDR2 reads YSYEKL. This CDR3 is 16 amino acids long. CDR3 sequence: CASSRTGIKTNEKLFF. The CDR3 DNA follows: TGCGCCAGCAGCCGAACAGGGATTAAAACTAATGAAAAACTGTTTTTT.

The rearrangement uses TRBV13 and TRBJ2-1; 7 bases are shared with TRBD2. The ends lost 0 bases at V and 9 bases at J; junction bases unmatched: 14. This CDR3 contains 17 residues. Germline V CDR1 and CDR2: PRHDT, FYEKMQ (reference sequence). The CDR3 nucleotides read TGTGCCAGCAGCTTAGGCCTTCTGCGGGAGTTCGGGGTTGAGCAGTTCTTC. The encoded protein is CASSLGLLREFGVEQFF. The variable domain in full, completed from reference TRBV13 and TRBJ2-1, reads AAGVIQSPRHLIKEKRETATLKCYPIPRHDTVYWYQQGPGQDPQFLISFYEKMQSDKGSIPDRFSAQQFSDYHSELNMSSLELGDSALYFCASSLGLLREFGVEQFFGPGTRLTVL.

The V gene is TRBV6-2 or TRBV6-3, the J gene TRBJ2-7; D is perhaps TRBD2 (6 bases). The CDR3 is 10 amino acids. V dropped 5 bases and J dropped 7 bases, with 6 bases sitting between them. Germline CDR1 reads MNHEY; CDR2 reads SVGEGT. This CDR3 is CASSGLEQYF. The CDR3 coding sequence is TGTGCCAGCAGTGGACTAGAGCAGTACTTC.

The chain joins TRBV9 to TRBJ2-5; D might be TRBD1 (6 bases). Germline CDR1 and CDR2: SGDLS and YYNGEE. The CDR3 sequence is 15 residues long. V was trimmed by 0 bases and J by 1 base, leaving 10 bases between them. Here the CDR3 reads CASSVGAGVQETQYF. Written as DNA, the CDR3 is TGTGCCAGCAGCGTAGGGGCAGGGGTCCAAGAGACCCAGTACTTC. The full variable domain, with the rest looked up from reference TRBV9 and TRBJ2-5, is DSGVTQTPKHLITATGQRVTLRCSPRSGDLSVYWYQQSLDQGLQFLIQYYNGEERAKGNILERFSAQQFPDLHSELNLSSLELGDSALYFCASSVGAGVQETQYFGPGTRLLVL.

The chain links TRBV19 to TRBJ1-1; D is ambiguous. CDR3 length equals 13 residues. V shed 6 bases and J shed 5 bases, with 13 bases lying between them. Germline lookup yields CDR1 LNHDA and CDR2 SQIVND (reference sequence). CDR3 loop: CASSGLRWTEAFF. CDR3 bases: TGTGCCAGTAGCGGACTTCGCTGGACTGAAGCTTTCTTT.

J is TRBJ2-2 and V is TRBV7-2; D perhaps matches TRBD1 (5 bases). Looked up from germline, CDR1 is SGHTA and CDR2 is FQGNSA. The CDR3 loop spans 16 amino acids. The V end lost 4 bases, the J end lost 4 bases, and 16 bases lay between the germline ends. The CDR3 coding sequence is TGTGCCAGCAGCTCCAACCTAGGGGTGCGCACCGGGGAGCTGTTTTTT. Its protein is CASSSNLGVRTGELFF. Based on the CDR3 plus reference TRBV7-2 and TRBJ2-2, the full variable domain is GAGVSQSPSNKVTEKGKDVELRCDPISGHTALYWYRQSLGQGLEFLIYFQGNSAPDKSGLPSDRFSAERTGGSVSTLTIQRTQQEDSAVYLCASSSNLGVRTGELFFGEGSRLTVL.

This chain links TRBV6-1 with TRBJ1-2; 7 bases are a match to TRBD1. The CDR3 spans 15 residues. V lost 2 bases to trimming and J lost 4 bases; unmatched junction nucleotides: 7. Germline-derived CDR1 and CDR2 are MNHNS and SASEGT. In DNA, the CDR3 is TGTGCCAGCAGTGAACAGGGGGTGATGGTCTATGGCTACACCTTC. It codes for CASSEQGVMVYGYTF.

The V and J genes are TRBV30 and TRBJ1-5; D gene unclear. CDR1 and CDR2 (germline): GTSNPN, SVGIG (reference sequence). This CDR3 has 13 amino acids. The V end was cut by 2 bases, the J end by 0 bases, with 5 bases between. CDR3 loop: CAWSPFSNQPQHF. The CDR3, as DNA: TGTGCCTGGAGTCCCTTTAGCAATCAGCCCCAGCATTTT.

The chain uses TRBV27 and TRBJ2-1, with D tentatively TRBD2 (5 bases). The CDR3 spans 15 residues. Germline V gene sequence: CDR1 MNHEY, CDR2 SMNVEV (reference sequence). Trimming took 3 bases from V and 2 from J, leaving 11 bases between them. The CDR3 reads CASSFGLPTYNEQFF. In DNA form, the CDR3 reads TGTGCCAGCAGTTTCGGACTGCCGACCTACAATGAGCAGTTCTTC.

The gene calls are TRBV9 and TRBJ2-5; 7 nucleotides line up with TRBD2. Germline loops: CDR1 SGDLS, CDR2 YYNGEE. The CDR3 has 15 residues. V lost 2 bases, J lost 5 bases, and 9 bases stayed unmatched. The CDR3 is CASSVGGFGGETQYF. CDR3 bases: TGTGCCAGCAGCGTCGGCGGGTTCGGGGGGGAGACCCAGTACTTC. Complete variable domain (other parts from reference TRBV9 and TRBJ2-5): DSGVTQTPKHLITATGQRVTLRCSPRSGDLSVYWYQQSLDQGLQFLIQYYNGEERAKGNILERFSAQQFPDLHSELNLSSLELGDSALYFCASSVGGFGGETQYFGPGTRLLVL.

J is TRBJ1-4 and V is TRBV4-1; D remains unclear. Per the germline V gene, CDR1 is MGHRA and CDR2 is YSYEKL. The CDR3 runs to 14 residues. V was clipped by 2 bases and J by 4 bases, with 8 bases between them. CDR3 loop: CASSQIRDNEKLFF. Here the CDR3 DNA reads TGCGCCAGCAGCCAAATACGGGATAATGAAAAACTGTTTTTT.

CDR3 nucleotides: TGTGCCAGCAGCCCCGACAGGGTGAACACTGAAGCTTTCTTT. It is translated as CASSPDRVNTEAFF. The rearrangement uses TRBV2 and TRBJ1-1; 7 nucleotides match TRBD1. After removal of 6 bases from V and 0 bases from J, the junction contained 4 bases not matched to a gene. CDR1 SNHLY and CDR2 FYNNEI come from the germline V gene. The CDR3 loop spans 14 amino acids.

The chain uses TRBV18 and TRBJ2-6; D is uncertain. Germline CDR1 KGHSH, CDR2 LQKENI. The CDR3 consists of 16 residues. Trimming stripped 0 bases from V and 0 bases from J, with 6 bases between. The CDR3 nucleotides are TGTGCCAGCTCACCACCGGAGCTCTCTGGGGCCAACGTCCTGACTTTC. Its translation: CASSPPELSGANVLTF. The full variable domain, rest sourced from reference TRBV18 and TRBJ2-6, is NAGVMQNPRHLVRRRGQEARLRCSPMKGHSHVYWYRQLPEEGLKFMVYLQKENIIDESGMPKERFSAEFPKEGPSILRIQQVVRGDSAAYFCASSPPELSGANVLTFGAGSRLTVL.

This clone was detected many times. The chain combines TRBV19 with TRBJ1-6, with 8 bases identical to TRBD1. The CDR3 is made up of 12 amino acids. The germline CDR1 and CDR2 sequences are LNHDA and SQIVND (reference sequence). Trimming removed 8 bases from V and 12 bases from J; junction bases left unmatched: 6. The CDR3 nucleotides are TGTGCCAGTCATGGACAGGGTGGACCCCTCCACTTT. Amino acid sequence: CASHGQGGPLHF. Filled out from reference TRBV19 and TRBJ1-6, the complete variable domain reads DGGITQSPKYLFRKEGQNVTLSCEQNLNHDAMYWYRQDPGQGLRLIYYSQIVNDFQKGDIAEGYSVSREKKESFPLTVTSAQKNPTAFYLCASHGQGGPLHFGNGTRLTVT.

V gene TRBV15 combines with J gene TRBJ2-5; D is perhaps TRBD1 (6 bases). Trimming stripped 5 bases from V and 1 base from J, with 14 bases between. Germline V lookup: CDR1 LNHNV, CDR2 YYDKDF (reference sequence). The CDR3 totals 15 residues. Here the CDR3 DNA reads TGTGCCACCAGCGACCGGGACATCATCCAAGAGACCCAGTACTTC. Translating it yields CATSDRDIIQETQYF. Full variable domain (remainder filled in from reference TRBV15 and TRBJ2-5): DAMVIQNPRYQVTQFGKPVTLSCSQTLNHNVMYWYQQKSSQAPKLLFHYYDKDFNNEADTPDNFQSRRPNTSFCFLDIRSPGLGDTAMYLCATSDRDIIQETQYFGPGTRLLVL.

CDR3 region: CASSLPETITDTQYF. As DNA, the CDR3 is TGTGCCAGCAGCTTGCCAGAGACTATAACAGATACGCAGTATTTT. V gene TRBV5-5 combines with J gene TRBJ2-3; TRBD2 is a possible D gene (5 bases). Trimming took 1 base from V and 3 from J, leaving 12 bases between them. Germline assignment: CDR1 SGHKS and CDR2 YYEKEE (reference sequence). CDR3 length equals 15 residues.